This TCR beta chain was documented in a study of blood T cell repertoires in COVID-19. Turning to the study itself: Acute-phase and convalescent COVID-19 samples originated in the United States, Italy and Spain. T cells, B-cell-depleted T cells, or PBMCs provided the cDNA or gDNA that served as material.

Original processing methods: Reference gene primer amplification in the assay estimated nucleated cell counts. Using immunoSEQ multiplex PCR, the repertoire was profiled, and TCRdb retains in-frame clones only, with some absent. From that table come the V and J calls and clone size; the DNA was used to work out D and trimming. Of about 200,000 clones detected, around 84% appear once; the ten largest clones hold roughly 4.2%. The CDR3 is 17 residues long. CDR1 and CDR2 (germline): MNHNS, SASEGT. V shed 0 bases, J shed 2 bases, and the junction held 6 bases outside the gene matches. The genes are TRBV6-1 and TRBJ2-7, with TRBD2 matching over 11 bases. The sequenced sample was peripheral blood. This receptor was taken from a man aged 50 or older with acute or convalescent COVID-19. Here the CDR3 reads CASSEAPGTSGTYEQYF. CDR3 in DNA: TGTGCCAGCAGTGAAGCCCCGGGGACTAGCGGCACCTACGAGCAGTACTTC.